This is a list of T cell receptor beta chains from one sample in a study of blood T cells in healthy people across ages. Each CDR3 protein gets one entry after TCRdb re-called the 5' RACE reads with MiXCR. The sample consists of 1.5 million to 2 million distinct CDR3 sequences, around 40% of them appearing once. Sequences were obtained from blood. The receptors were gathered from a human donor in good health. CDR3s include the opening cysteine and the closing phenylalanine or tryptophan. Clone size appears in some rows only: once, few, many, or a class for an expanded clone.

J,V,size,CDR3
TRBJ2-7,TRBV6-1,NA,CASSEPGVVAYEQYF
TRBJ2-3,TRBV24-1,NA,CATSDSSARTTDTQYF
TRBJ2-5,TRBV5-4,NA,CASSFLKVGSSGGPRGTQYF
TRBJ2-7,TRBV29-1,NA,CSVGEGPYEQYF
TRBJ2-5,TRBV12-3/TRBV12-4,many,CASSRDQQETQYF
TRBJ1-6,TRBV6-6,NA,CASTDLWEPLHF
TRBJ2-5,TRBV29-1,many,CSVGAGTDETQYF
TRBJ2-3,TRBV5-1,few,CASKLASGSTDTQYF
TRBJ2-7,TRBV7-7,NA,CASSLGPGPDYEQYF
NA,TRBV28,few,CASSFTTGGFYEQYF
TRBJ1-1,TRBV6-5,NA,CASSYRRGRPEAFF
TRBJ1-4,TRBV20-1,NA,CSAQGATNEKLFF
TRBJ2-4,TRBV5-4,NA,CASSSQNRNIQYF
TRBJ1-4,TRBV4-1,few,CASAAFTNEKLFF